The 27 T cell receptor beta chains in this list originate from one sample, sequenced in a study of response to subunit inactivated influenza vaccine. TCRdb re-called the RT-PCR reads through MiXCR, storing one row per CDR3 protein. The sample lists 200,000 to 300,000 distinct CDR3 sequences, 12% occurring once. The starting material was non-naive T cells sorted from PBMCs, obtained approximately 15 days before vaccination. The receptor set was obtained from a man over 45 who received an inactivated influenza vaccine.

This clonotype was observed many times. V gene TRBV4-2 combines with J gene TRBJ2-3; possibly TRBD1 for D (6 bases). This CDR3 has 19 residues. V was clipped by 0 bases and J by 2 bases, with 21 bases between them. The germline V gene encodes CDR1 LGHNA and CDR2 YNFKEQ. CDR3 sequence: CASSQDRAGVGRSTDTQYF. CDR3 coding DNA: TGTGCCAGCAGCCAAGATCGGGCAGGGGTTGGAAGATCCACAGATACGCAGTATTTT.

This clonotype was observed a few times. The rearrangement joins TRBV20-1 to TRBJ1-2; 7 bases agree with TRBD1. CDR3 length equals 14 residues. Looked up from germline, CDR1 is DFQATT and CDR2 is SNEGSKA (reference sequence). V gave up 1 base and J gave up 8 bases; unmatched junction bases: 10. CDR3 nucleotides: TGCAGTGCTAGAGTTCAGGGGGACGGTGAAGGCTACACCTTC. The encoded protein is CSARVQGDGEGYTF.

The chain recombines TRBV14 with TRBJ2-1; possible D gene TRBD1, 6 bases. The CDR3 loop spans 14 amino acids. CDR1 is SGHDN, CDR2 FVKESK, per germline. Trimming pared 1 base from V and 4 bases from J, leaving 8 bases between. CDR3 amino acids: CASSQGTVYNEQFF. Written as DNA, the CDR3 is TGTGCCAGCAGCCAAGGGACAGTATACAATGAGCAGTTCTTC.

As to this clonotype: This may be a read error, as it is one base from a much larger clone. V is TRBV5-1 and J is TRBJ2-3; possible D gene TRBD2, 5 bases. The CDR3 has 14 residues. Trimming cost V 4 bases and J 0 bases, with 9 bases left between them. CDR1 and CDR2 from the germline V gene are SGHRS and YFSETQ. This CDR3 is CASSGGRSTDTQYF. CDR3 DNA sequence: TGCGCCAGCAGCGGAGGTCGAAGCACAGATACGCAGTATTTT.

This clonotype was picked up a small number of times. The chain has TRBV27 and TRBJ2-1; D is possibly TRBD1 (6 bases). This CDR3 has 15 residues. Germline loops: CDR1 MNHEY, CDR2 SMNVEV (reference sequence). V dropped 6 bases and J dropped 1 base, with 13 bases sitting between them. The CDR3 spells CASSGGGHSYNEQFF. The CDR3, as DNA: TGTGCCAGCAGCGGTGGGGGACATTCCTACAATGAGCAGTTCTTC.

This clonotype appeared a few times. The V and J genes are TRBV28 and TRBJ1-6; D is ambiguous. The CDR3 is made up of 17 amino acids. V was pared by 5 bases and J by 2 bases, with 16 bases between. CDR1 and CDR2 from the germline V gene are MDHEN and SYDVKM. CDR3 DNA sequence: TGTGCCAGCAGTCGCTACGGCGGGATGACCTATAATTCACCCCTCCACTTT. As protein: CASSRYGGMTYNSPLHF.

This clonotype was seen a few times. The chain is built from TRBV5-8 and TRBJ2-1; no firm D call. The germline CDR1 and CDR2 sequences are SGHTS and YDEGEE. Trimming pared 4 bases from V and 0 bases from J, leaving 11 bases between. This CDR3 has 15 amino acids. The CDR3 DNA reads TGTGCCAGCAGCACAGACGGCAGCTCCTACAATGAGCAGTTCTTC. This translates into CASSTDGSSYNEQFF.

This clonotype has a count of ten or more. The chain is built from TRBV5-1 and TRBJ2-7; D gene uncertain. In germline, CDR1 is SGHRS, CDR2 YFSETQ. The V end lost 0 bases, the J end lost 11 bases, and 9 bases lay between the germline ends. The CDR3 spans 11 residues. CDR3 region: CASSLGSYEYF. In DNA, the CDR3 is TGCGCCAGCAGCTTGGGGTCATACGAGTACTTC. Complete variable domain (other parts from reference TRBV5-1 and TRBJ2-7): KAGVTQTPRYLIKTRGQQVTLSCSPISGHRSVSWYQQTPGQGLQFLFEYFSETQRNKGNFPGRFSGRQFSNSRSEMNVSTLELGDSALYLCASSLGSYEYFGPGTRLTVT.

The chain recombines TRBV29-1 with TRBJ2-4; a weak D match, TRBD1 (6 bases). Trimming removed 7 bases at V and 6 bases at J, with 19 bases between. The CDR3 spans 14 residues. Per the germline V gene, CDR1 is SQVTM and CDR2 is ANQGSEA. CDR3 amino acids: CSGKTGFSGNIQYF. The CDR3 DNA follows: TGCAGCGGCAAAACAGGGTTTTCGGGAAACATTCAGTACTTC.

V and J are TRBV28 and TRBJ1-4, with unresolved D. Germline V gene sequence: CDR1 MDHEN, CDR2 SYDVKM. There are 17 residues in the CDR3. The ends were cut back, 6 bases at V and 0 bases at J, with 17 bases in the middle. CDR3 loop: CASRNRPDGTTNEKLFF. CDR3 in DNA: TGTGCCAGCAGAAATCGCCCCGACGGTACAACTAATGAAAAACTGTTTTTT.

This clonotype was recorded at least ten times. The CDR3 nucleotides are TGTGCCAGCAGCCAAAGCAGGGGCAATCAGCCCCAGCATTTT. It translates to CASSQSRGNQPQHF. The chain is built from TRBV3-1 and TRBJ1-5, with D possibly being TRBD1 (5 bases). Trimming stripped 2 bases from V and 2 bases from J, with 7 bases between. The CDR3 is made up of 14 amino acids. CDR1 LGHDT and CDR2 YNNKEL come from the germline V gene (reference sequence).

This clonotype was detected only a few times. The genes are TRBV5-1 and TRBJ2-1, with 7 bases aligning to TRBD1. The V gene's germline CDR1 is SGHRS and CDR2 YFSETQ. The CDR3 sequence is 13 residues long. V was clipped by 2 bases and J by 8 bases; unmatched bases: 4. The CDR3 sequence is CASSLQGQHEQFF. DNA for the CDR3: TGCGCCAGCAGCTTACAGGGGCAGCATGAGCAGTTCTTC. Filled out from reference TRBV5-1 and TRBJ2-1, the complete variable domain reads KAGVTQTPRYLIKTRGQQVTLSCSPISGHRSVSWYQQTPGQGLQFLFEYFSETQRNKGNFPGRFSGRQFSNSRSEMNVSTLELGDSALYLCASSLQGQHEQFFGPGTRLTVL.

This clonotype was seen many times. The chain links TRBV11-1 to TRBJ2-1, with TRBD2 as a possible D gene (6 bases). The ends were cut back, 5 bases at V and 2 bases at J, with 16 bases in the middle. Germline lookup yields CDR1 SGHAT and CDR2 FQDESV (reference sequence). This CDR3 contains 16 residues. The CDR3 loop is CASSPNMWTTYNEQFF. In DNA, the CDR3 is TGTGCCAGCAGCCCTAATATGTGGACTACCTACAATGAGCAGTTCTTC.

This clonotype was seen ten or more times. The rearrangement uses TRBV5-4 and TRBJ1-1, with a tentative D call TRBD1 (6 bases). CDR1 is SGHNT and CDR2 is YYREEE in the germline V gene (reference sequence). The CDR3 has 14 amino acids. V was clipped by 6 bases and J by 1 base, with 13 bases between them. The DNA of the CDR3 is TGTGCCAGCAATACAGGGTATTCGAACACTGAAGCTTTCTTT. It codes for CASNTGYSNTEAFF.

The chain carries TRBV5-1 and TRBJ1-1; 9 bases are a match to TRBD1. V lost 0 bases to trimming and J lost 0 bases; unmatched junction nucleotides: 12. CDR1 SGHRS and CDR2 YFSETQ come from the germline V gene. The CDR3 covers 19 residues. CDR3 bases: TGCGCCAGCAGCTTGGGGACGTGGACAGGGGAAGAGATGAACACTGAAGCTTTCTTT. This sequence encodes CASSLGTWTGEEMNTEAFF.

This clonotype has at least ten counts. The CDR3, as DNA: TGTGCCAGCAGCCAAGGGACAGGGGATCCCTACGAGCAGTACTTC. Translation: CASSQGTGDPYEQYF. The chain uses TRBV4-2 and TRBJ2-7, with TRBD1 identical over 9 bases. Trimming removed 1 base from V and 2 bases from J; junction bases left unmatched: 3. This CDR3 contains 15 residues. Germline V gives CDR1 LGHNA, CDR2 YNFKEQ.

The V call is TRBV7-2, the J call TRBJ2-7; 14 positions match TRBD2. Germline V lookup: CDR1 SGHTA, CDR2 FQGNSA. The CDR3 has 14 amino acids. The junction had 3 bases not matched to a gene; V was cut back by 5 bases and J by 6 bases. Here the CDR3 DNA reads TGTGCCAGCAGCCCGGGACTAGCGGGAGCCGAGCAGTACTTC. Encoded protein: CASSPGLAGAEQYF. Together with reference TRBV7-2 and TRBJ2-7, the CDR3 gives the full variable domain: GAGVSQSPSNKVTEKGKDVELRCDPISGHTALYWYRQSLGQGLEFLIYFQGNSAPDKSGLPSDRFSAERTGGSVSTLTIQRTQQEDSAVYLCASSPGLAGAEQYFGPGTRLTVT.

This clonotype was counted ten times or more. This chain connects TRBV29-1 to TRBJ2-7, with D perhaps matching TRBD1 or TRBD2 (5 bases each). Per germline, CDR1 SQVTM and CDR2 ANQGSEA. This CDR3 is built from 15 residues. The germline V and J ends were trimmed by 4 bases and 3 bases, with 19 bases remaining between them. The DNA for the CDR3 is TGCAGCGTTGGAAAGCTACTGGGACGGAGCTACGAGCAGTACTTC. Its protein is CSVGKLLGRSYEQYF.

V gene TRBV7-9 combines with J gene TRBJ1-6; 7 positions agree with TRBD1. The CDR3 totals 13 residues. Germline trimming cut 6 bases from V and 9 bases from J; bases unmatched to any gene: 5. Germline-derived CDR1 and CDR2 are SEHNR and FQNEAQ (reference sequence). The CDR3 coding sequence is TGTGCCAGCAGACCACAGGGGCCTTCACCCCTCCACTTT. Protein: CASRPQGPSPLHF.

This clonotype was detected a few times. The chain uses TRBV6-5 and TRBJ1-5, with unresolved D. The CDR3 extends over 14 amino acids. V shed 4 bases and J shed 0 bases, with 7 bases lying between them. Germline CDR1 reads MNHEY; CDR2 reads SVGAGI. The CDR3, as DNA: TGTGCCAGCAGTTCTAGCTATAGCAATCAGCCCCAGCATTTT. Translation: CASSSSYSNQPQHF.

This clonotype has just a few counts. V is TRBV7-9 and J is TRBJ2-1; 10 bases map to TRBD2. The J segment lost 7 bases and the V segment lost 5 bases, leaving 11 bases of the junction unmatched. CDR3 length equals 16 residues. The germline CDR1 and CDR2 sequences are SEHNR and FQNEAQ (reference sequence). CDR3 bases: TGTGCCAGCAGCCCAGCGCTTCTAGCGGGAGAGAATGAGCAGTTCTTC. The encoded protein is CASSPALLAGENEQFF.

The chain is built from TRBV6-1 and TRBJ2-4; the D is unclear. This CDR3 contains 14 residues. Trimming left V 5 bases short and J 7 bases short, with 15 bases between. The V gene's germline CDR1 is MNHNS and CDR2 SASEGT. The CDR3 reads CASSQIHSINIQYF. The CDR3 DNA reads as TGTGCCAGCAGTCAGATCCACTCAATTAACATTCAGTACTTC.

V gene TRBV7-2 combines with J gene TRBJ1-1; TRBD1 matches at 7 bases. Germline assignment: CDR1 SGHTA and CDR2 FQGNSA. The trim removed 2 bases at V and 11 bases at J, leaving 8 bases unmatched. The CDR3 contains 13 residues. In DNA, the CDR3 is TGTGCCAGCAGCTTAATGAGGGGGCGAAGTGCTTTCTTT. As protein: CASSLMRGRSAFF. The whole variable domain, filled in from reference TRBV7-2 and TRBJ1-1, reads GAGVSQSPSNKVTEKGKDVELRCDPISGHTALYWYRQSLGQGLEFLIYFQGNSAPDKSGLPSDRFSAERTGGSVSTLTIQRTQQEDSAVYLCASSLMRGRSAFFGQGTRLTVV.

The gene calls are TRBV14 and TRBJ1-6; TRBD1 is a possible D gene (6 bases). V dropped 4 bases and J dropped 7 bases, with 14 bases sitting between them. Germline CDR1 reads SGHDN; CDR2 reads FVKESK. The CDR3 has 15 residues. CDR3 in amino acids: CASSPLGQRNSPLHF. CDR3 sequence (DNA): TGTGCCAGCAGCCCTCTAGGACAGAGGAATTCACCCCTCCACTTT.

In this sample, this clonotype turned up a few times. This chain links TRBV20-1 with TRBJ2-2; D not certain. Trimming cost V 6 bases and J 1 base, with 9 bases left between them. Looked up from germline, CDR1 is DFQATT and CDR2 is SNEGSKA (reference sequence). This CDR3 spans 13 amino acids. The CDR3 coding sequence is TGCAGTGCCCTAGGAGAGAACACCGGGGAGCTGTTTTTT. This encodes CSALGENTGELFF.

This CDR3 reads CASSQSSRGLQPQHF. Here the CDR3 DNA reads TGTGCCAGCAGCCAATCGAGCAGGGGGCTTCAGCCCCAGCATTTT. V usage is TRBV16 and J usage is TRBJ1-5; 8 bases are shared with TRBD1. V was pared by 0 bases and J by 6 bases, with 4 bases of the junction left unmatched. The CDR3 spans 15 residues. CDR1 and CDR2 (germline): KGHSY, FQNENV.

This clonotype was seen only a few times. The chain uses TRBV15 and TRBJ1-5; a weak D match, TRBD1 (6 bases). Germline CDR1 LNHNV, CDR2 YYDKDF (reference sequence). This CDR3 contains 15 residues. V was trimmed by 1 base and J by 0 bases, leaving 7 bases between them. CDR3 protein: CATSRGTASNQPQHF. Here the CDR3 DNA reads TGTGCCACCAGCAGAGGGACAGCTAGCAATCAGCCCCAGCATTTT.